Below, 21 T cell receptor beta chains from the same sample are listed, as sequenced in a study of blood T cell repertoires in COVID-19. Only in-frame clones appear in the TCRdb table, and some are missing; sequencing was by immunoSEQ multiplex PCR. The sample consists of about 87,000 clones, around 84% of them appearing once. Specimen: peripheral blood. The receptor set was obtained from a man aged 35 to 55 with acute or convalescent COVID-19.

J is TRBJ1-1 and V is TRBV5-1; the D is unclear. The germline CDR1 and CDR2 sequences are SGHRS and YFSETQ. The CDR3 length is 13 residues. V was clipped by 8 bases and J by 6 bases, with 17 bases between them. The CDR3 here is CASRPGGRAEAFF. CDR3 in DNA: TGCGCCAGTAGACCGGGAGGGCGGGCTGAAGCTTTCTTT.

The chain employs TRBV5-1 and TRBJ2-5, with 10 bases identical to TRBD1. V trimming: 0 bases; J trimming: 5 bases; junction bases outside the gene matches: 1. CDR1 is SGHRS, CDR2 YFSETQ, per germline. The CDR3 is 14 residues long. The DNA for the CDR3 is TGCGCCAGCAGCTTGGGACAGGGGGCTGAGACCCAGTACTTC. Its translation: CASSLGQGAETQYF.

The chain uses TRBV10-3 and TRBJ2-3; 8 bases fit TRBD2. CDR3 length: 15 amino acids. V was pared by 8 bases and J by 0 bases, with 7 bases of the junction left unmatched. Germline V gene lookup returns CDR1 ENHRY and CDR2 SYGVKD. CDR3 DNA sequence: TGTGCCATCGGGGCCAGCGGGGGTAGCACAGATACGCAGTATTTT. It codes for CAIGASGGSTDTQYF.

This clone was seen once. The chain is built from TRBV11-3 and TRBJ2-2; D gene ambiguous. Trimming pared 3 bases from V and 1 base from J, leaving 9 bases between. Germline-derived CDR1 and CDR2 are SGHNT and YENEEA. This CDR3 contains 15 residues. CDR3: CASSLATGNTGELFF. The DNA of the CDR3 is TGTGCCAGCAGCTTGGCGACGGGGAACACCGGGGAGCTGTTTTTT.

This chain uses TRBV4-1 with TRBJ2-7; 10 bases line up with TRBD1. There are 15 residues in the CDR3. J was trimmed by 1 base and V by 4 bases; bases with no gene match: 4. Per germline, CDR1 MGHRA and CDR2 YSYEKL. The CDR3 spells CASSRGGQGSYEQYF. DNA for the CDR3: TGCGCCAGCAGCCGCGGGGGACAGGGGTCCTACGAGCAGTACTTC.

This clone has more than one count but fewer than ten. V is TRBV4-1 and J is TRBJ1-3; 9 positions match TRBD1. V lost 3 bases, J lost 5 bases, and 5 bases stayed unmatched. Per the germline V gene, CDR1 is MGHRA and CDR2 is YSYEKL. CDR3 length equals 15 residues. This CDR3 is CASSQATGGRNTIYF. The DNA for the CDR3 is TGCGCCAGCAGCCAGGCTACAGGGGGCAGAAACACCATATATTTT.

The chain has TRBV4-2 and TRBJ2-1; 7 bases map to TRBD2. Germline CDR1 is LGHNA and CDR2 is YNFKEQ. The trim removed 4 bases at V and 3 bases at J, leaving 6 bases unmatched. The CDR3 contains 15 residues. Here the CDR3 reads CASSLEGLGYNEQFF. CDR3 coding DNA: TGTGCCAGCAGCCTAGAAGGACTAGGCTACAATGAGCAGTTCTTC.

This chain uses TRBV5-1 with TRBJ1-6, with D unclear. Germline V gene lookup returns CDR1 SGHRS and CDR2 YFSETQ. V shed 0 bases and J shed 0 bases, with 10 bases lying between them. This CDR3 has 17 amino acids. In nucleotides, the CDR3 is TGCGCCAGCAGCTTGGTTGGAGGCCGCTCCTATAATTCACCCCTCCACTTT. Residues: CASSLVGGRSYNSPLHF.

The genes are TRBV29-1 and TRBJ1-2; a possible D gene is TRBD1 (5 bases). CDR1 and CDR2 from the germline V gene are SQVTM and ANQGSEA. Trimming cost V 4 bases and J 3 bases, with 9 bases left between them. The length of the CDR3 is 12 residues. The CDR3 loop reads CSVAGSDYGYTF. In nucleotides, the CDR3 is TGCAGCGTTGCAGGGTCGGACTATGGCTACACCTTC.

This chain connects TRBV7-8 to TRBJ2-3; 12 bases fit TRBD2. J was trimmed by 6 bases and V by 3 bases; bases with no gene match: 4. The CDR3 spans 15 residues. The germline V gene encodes CDR1 SGHVS and CDR2 FQNEAQ. The CDR3 DNA follows: TGTGCCAGCAGCTTCCTAGCGGGAGGGGCCGATACGCAGTATTTT. Translating it yields CASSFLAGGADTQYF.

In DNA form, the CDR3 reads TGTGCCAGCAGTGAACAGGGATCTGGAAACACCATATATTTT. Translated, it gives CASSEQGSGNTIYF. The chain has TRBV6-1 and TRBJ1-3; possibly TRBD1 for D (5 bases). V was trimmed by 2 bases and J by 1 base, leaving 6 bases between them. CDR3 length: 14 amino acids. Looked up from germline, CDR1 is MNHNS and CDR2 is SASEGT.

The gene calls are TRBV7-9 and TRBJ2-5, with a weak D call TRBD2 (6 bases). The V gene's germline CDR1 is SEHNR and CDR2 FQNEAQ (reference sequence). CDR3 length: 14 amino acids. Deletions cut 3 bases from V and 7 bases from J, with 15 bases between. This CDR3 reads CASSFSAPEGTQYF. The CDR3 DNA is TGTGCCAGCAGCTTCTCGGCCCCGGAGGGGACCCAGTACTTC.

J is TRBJ2-5 and V is TRBV18, with D possibly being TRBD2 (5 bases). The CDR3 length is 15 residues. Per germline, CDR1 KGHSH and CDR2 LQKENI. The V gene lost 3 bases and the J gene lost 2 bases, with 13 bases spanning the gap. The CDR3 coding sequence is TGTGCCAGCTCACCGATGCTTGGACTGCAAGAGACCCAGTACTTC. This sequence encodes CASSPMLGLQETQYF.

The chain combines TRBV10-3 with TRBJ2-7; D may be TRBD1 (6 bases). The CDR3 is 16 amino acids. V dropped 6 bases and J dropped 3 bases, with 21 bases sitting between them. The germline V gene has CDR1 ENHRY and CDR2 SYGVKD. The DNA for the CDR3 is TGTGCCATCAGCATACAACCGGGACACGGGGACTACGAGCAGTACTTC. It translates to CAISIQPGHGDYEQYF.

The chain joins TRBV2 to TRBJ2-2, with 9 positions matching TRBD1. The trim removed 5 bases at V and 5 bases at J, leaving 3 bases unmatched. The germline V gene has CDR1 SNHLY and CDR2 FYNNEI. There are 14 residues in the CDR3. This CDR3 is CASSPGTGTGELFF. CDR3 DNA sequence: TGTGCCAGCAGTCCCGGGACAGGGACCGGGGAGCTGTTTTTT.

V gene TRBV29-1 combines with J gene TRBJ1-2; D is ambiguous. Trimming pared 4 bases from V and 0 bases from J, leaving 6 bases between. The CDR3 length is 12 residues. The V gene's germline CDR1 is SQVTM and CDR2 ANQGSEA. CDR3 sequence reads: CSVGGSNYGYTF. For the CDR3, the DNA is TGCAGCGTTGGTGGCTCTAACTATGGCTACACCTTC.

This clone was counted once. This CDR3 is CASSGSETQYF. DNA for the CDR3: TGTGCCAGCAGCGGCTCCGAGACCCAGTACTTC. The chain combines TRBV7-8 with TRBJ2-5, with no clear D. V gave up 5 bases and J gave up 5 bases, with 6 bases separating them. The CDR3 totals 11 residues. The germline gives CDR1 SGHVS, CDR2 FQNEAQ.

This CDR3 reads CASSIAGESGNTIYF. CDR3 sequence (DNA): TGTGCCAGTAGTATAGCGGGGGAGTCTGGAAACACCATATATTTT. The J gene is TRBJ1-3, the V gene TRBV19; D is perhaps TRBD1 (5 bases). Trimming took 1 base from V and 1 from J, leaving 8 bases between them. The CDR3 is made up of 15 amino acids. CDR1 and CDR2 (germline): LNHDA, SQIVND (reference sequence). The full variable domain, with the rest looked up from reference TRBV19 and TRBJ1-3, is DGGITQSPKYLFRKEGQNVTLSCEQNLNHDAMYWYRQDPGQGLRLIYYSQIVNDFQKGDIAEGYSVSREKKESFPLTVTSAQKNPTAFYLCASSIAGESGNTIYFGEGSWLTVV.

The chain recombines TRBV7-2 with TRBJ1-5, with no clear D. The V and J ends lost 5 bases and 0 bases respectively, with 8 bases between them. The V gene's germline CDR1 is SGHTA and CDR2 FQGNSA. The CDR3 loop spans 14 amino acids. The DNA of the CDR3 is TGTGCCAGCAGCAAGCCCGATAGCAATCAGCCCCAGCATTTT. Protein sequence: CASSKPDSNQPQHF.

V and J are TRBV5-1 and TRBJ1-2, with unresolved D. This CDR3 contains 12 residues. The V gene's germline CDR1 is SGHRS and CDR2 YFSETQ. V dropped 1 base and J dropped 9 bases, with 10 bases sitting between them. CDR3 coding DNA: TGCGCCAGCAGCTTGCCAGATAACCGCTACACCTTC. This gives the protein CASSLPDNRYTF.

The rearrangement uses TRBV5-5 and TRBJ2-5; 7 bases map to TRBD1. V trimming: 4 bases; J trimming: 4 bases; junction bases outside the gene matches: 4. CDR1 and CDR2 (germline): SGHKS, YYEKEE (reference sequence). The CDR3 sequence is 13 residues long. The CDR3 sequence is CASSLGGGETQYF. DNA of the CDR3: TGTGCCAGCAGCCTAGGGGGCGGAGAGACCCAGTACTTC.